Included here is one T cell receptor beta chain sequence, with context. The record originates from a study of cytomegalovirus exposure and HLA in healthy donors. The germline V gene has CDR1 SGHDN and CDR2 FVKESK. CDR3 length equals 16 residues. V gave up 3 bases and J gave up 2 bases, with 16 bases separating them. It was with 60 Vbeta and 13 Jbeta primers that the PCR ran. Method: immunoSEQ multiplex PCR; TCRdb's copy keeps in-frame clones and lacks some. This table holds over 200,000 clones, more than 70% found once. This chain connects TRBV14 to TRBJ2-5, with D tentatively TRBD2 (5 bases). This TCR came from a human donor in good health. The specimen sequenced was PBMCs. The CDR3 nucleotides are TGTGCCAGCAGCCACGGACGGAGGTCCGGGCAAGAGACCCAGTACTTC. Amino acids: CASSHGRRSGQETQYF. Complete variable domain (other parts from reference TRBV14 and TRBJ2-5): EAGVTQFPSHSVIEKGQTVTLRCDPISGHDNLYWYRRVMGKEIKFLLHFVKESKQDESGMPNNRFLAERTGGTYSTLKVQPAELEDSGVYFCASSHGRRSGQETQYFGPGTRLLVL.